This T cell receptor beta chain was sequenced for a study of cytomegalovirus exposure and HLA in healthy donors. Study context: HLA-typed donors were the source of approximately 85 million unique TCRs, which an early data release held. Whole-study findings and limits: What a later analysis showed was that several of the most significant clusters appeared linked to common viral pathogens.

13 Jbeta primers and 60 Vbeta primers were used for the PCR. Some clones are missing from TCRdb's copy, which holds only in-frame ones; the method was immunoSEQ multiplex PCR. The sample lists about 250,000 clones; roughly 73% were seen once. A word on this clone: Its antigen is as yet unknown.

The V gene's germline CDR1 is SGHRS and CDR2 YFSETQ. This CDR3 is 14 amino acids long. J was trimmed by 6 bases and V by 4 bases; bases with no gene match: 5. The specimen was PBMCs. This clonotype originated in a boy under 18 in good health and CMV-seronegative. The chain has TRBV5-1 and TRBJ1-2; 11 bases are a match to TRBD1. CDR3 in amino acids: CASSARTGGDGYTF. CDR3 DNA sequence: TGCGCCAGCAGCGCACGGACAGGGGGCGATGGCTACACCTTC. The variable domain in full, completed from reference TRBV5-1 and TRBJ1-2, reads KAGVTQTPRYLIKTRGQQVTLSCSPISGHRSVSWYQQTPGQGLQFLFEYFSETQRNKGNFPGRFSGRQFSNSRSEMNVSTLELGDSALYLCASSARTGGDGYTFGSGTRLTVV.